Below are 21 T cell receptor beta chains sequenced from a single sample in a study of shared clonotypes between healthy human individuals. Clones were sequenced by immunoSEQ multiplex PCR, and TCRdb holds only the in-frame ones, with some missing. The sample records roughly 2.5 million clones, about 92% being singletons. The sample comprised naive CD4+ T cells sorted from blood. This sample's subset: CD45RA+ positively selected. These receptors all stem from a man aged 18 to 35 in good health.

V is TRBV9 and J is TRBJ2-4; D unresolved. V shed 4 bases and J shed 12 bases, with 17 bases lying between them. The CDR3 is 13 residues long. CDR1 is SGDLS, CDR2 YYNGEE, per germline. CDR3 protein: CASSPTADGTQYF. CDR3 sequence (DNA): TGTGCCAGCAGCCCAACGGCGGACGGAACTCAGTACTTC. Full variable domain (missing parts from reference TRBV9 and TRBJ2-4): DSGVTQTPKHLITATGQRVTLRCSPRSGDLSVYWYQQSLDQGLQFLIQYYNGEERAKGNILERFSAQQFPDLHSELNLSSLELGDSALYFCASSPTADGTQYFGAGTRLSVL.

The CDR3 spells CAISRSTTYRGEGNTIYF. CDR3 nucleotide sequence: TGTGCCATCAGCCGATCAACTACCTACAGGGGGGAAGGAAACACCATATATTTT. The chain combines TRBV10-3 with TRBJ1-3, with 8 bases that match TRBD1. The CDR3 is 18 amino acids. Germline CDR1 reads ENHRY; CDR2 reads SYGVKD. The trim removed 6 bases at V and 4 bases at J, leaving 17 bases unmatched.

This clone was found once. The chain employs TRBV9 and TRBJ2-5; 9 bases are shared with TRBD1. This CDR3 spans 14 amino acids. CDR1 and CDR2 from the germline V gene are SGDLS and YYNGEE. Losses at the gene ends were 4 bases for V and 4 bases for J; bases not matched to a gene: 5. The CDR3 coding sequence is TGTGCCAGCAGCTCAGACAGGGGGGGAGAGACCCAGTACTTC. It encodes CASSSDRGGETQYF.

V usage is TRBV28 and J usage is TRBJ2-2, with D unresolved. The CDR3 is 13 amino acids. Per germline, CDR1 MDHEN and CDR2 SYDVKM. V was clipped by 8 bases and J by 0 bases, with 7 bases between them. The CDR3 spells CASASANTGELFF. The CDR3 coding sequence is TGTGCCAGCGCGTCAGCGAACACCGGGGAGCTGTTTTTT.

The chain employs TRBV25-1 and TRBJ2-7; D is uncertain. Per germline, CDR1 MGHDK and CDR2 SYGVNS. The CDR3 sequence is 17 residues long. The germline V and J ends were trimmed by 5 bases and 2 bases, with 22 bases remaining between them. This CDR3 is CASSSDGLGGPAYEQYF. The CDR3 DNA sequence: TGTGCCAGCAGTTCCGATGGTCTCGGCGGACCCGCCTACGAGCAGTACTTC.

V is TRBV7-8 and J is TRBJ1-5; a weak D match, TRBD1 (5 bases). The V and J ends lost 4 bases and 0 bases respectively, with 13 bases between them. Germline CDR1 reads SGHVS; CDR2 reads FQNEAQ. The CDR3 runs 16 residues. The CDR3 sequence: CASSSRGEGSNQPQHF. CDR3 bases: TGTGCCAGCAGCTCCCGGGGGGAGGGTAGCAATCAGCCCCAGCATTTT.

This clone was counted a single time. The chain links TRBV27 to TRBJ2-7; 10 bases agree with TRBD1. Germline loops: CDR1 MNHEY, CDR2 SMNVEV (reference sequence). V lost 4 bases and J lost 3; bases outside the gene matches: 9. The CDR3 covers 16 residues. The CDR3 reads CASSSRTGGSGYEQYF. The CDR3, as DNA: TGTGCCAGCAGTTCCAGGACAGGGGGTTCGGGCTACGAGCAGTACTTC.

The J gene is TRBJ2-7, the V gene TRBV5-6, with 8 bases matching TRBD2. Germline CDR1 reads SGHDT; CDR2 reads YYEEEE. This CDR3 contains 15 residues. J was trimmed by 0 bases and V by 2 bases; bases with no gene match: 4. The CDR3 DNA reads TGTGCCAGCAGCTTCTTACTAGCGGCCTCCTACGAGCAGTACTTC. Translating gives CASSFLLAASYEQYF.

The chain combines TRBV2 with TRBJ1-3, with 8 nucleotides matching TRBD1. This CDR3 is built from 15 residues. The germline gives CDR1 SNHLY, CDR2 FYNNEI. V gave up 2 bases and J gave up 4 bases; unmatched junction bases: 4. The CDR3 spells CASSELRTGGNTIYF. The DNA of the CDR3 is TGTGCCAGCAGTGAACTGCGGACAGGGGGAAACACCATATATTTT.

CDR3 residues: CASSPPASGGYGYTF. DNA for the CDR3: TGTGCCAGCAGCCCACCGGCCTCGGGTGGCTATGGCTACACCTTC. This chain connects TRBV7-9 to TRBJ1-2, with D uncertain. Trimming removed 5 bases at V and 4 bases at J, with 17 bases between. The CDR3 consists of 15 residues. From germline, CDR1 is SEHNR and CDR2 FQNEAQ (reference sequence).

J is TRBJ1-5 and V is TRBV7-2; the D gene is possibly TRBD1 (5 bases). The CDR3 totals 15 residues. V lost 5 bases to trimming and J lost 0 bases, with 11 bases between them. Per germline, CDR1 SGHTA and CDR2 FQGNSA. The CDR3 reads CASSASGYSNQPQHF. Written as DNA, the CDR3 is TGTGCCAGCAGCGCGTCAGGGTATAGCAATCAGCCCCAGCATTTT.

This clone was detected only once. The chain joins TRBV7-2 to TRBJ1-4, with D possibly TRBD1 on 5 matching bases. The germline CDR1 and CDR2 sequences are SGHTA and FQGNSA. This CDR3 is built from 14 residues. Deletions cut 2 bases from V and 8 bases from J, with 12 bases between. The CDR3 region is CASSLKGSGEKLFF. DNA of the CDR3: TGTGCCAGCAGCTTAAAGGGTTCAGGGGAAAAACTGTTTTTT. The whole variable domain, filled in from reference TRBV7-2 and TRBJ1-4, reads GAGVSQSPSNKVTEKGKDVELRCDPISGHTALYWYRQSLGQGLEFLIYFQGNSAPDKSGLPSDRFSAERTGGSVSTLTIQRTQQEDSAVYLCASSLKGSGEKLFFGSGTQLSVL.

The gene calls are TRBV10-2 and TRBJ2-1, with TRBD1 as a possible D gene (6 bases). The CDR3 totals 16 residues. Germline values: CDR1 WSHSY, CDR2 SAAADI. V gave up 6 bases and J gave up 1 base, with 16 bases separating them. Here the CDR3 DNA reads TGCGCCAGCAGGGCGAAACAGGGTGGGTCCTACAATGAGCAGTTCTTC. Its translation is CASRAKQGGSYNEQFF.

J is TRBJ1-4 and V is TRBV4-3, with D unresolved. Per germline, CDR1 LGHNA and CDR2 YSLEER. V lost 0 bases and J 7 bases, leaving 12 bases between the germline ends. The CDR3 has 15 amino acids. CDR3 coding DNA: TGCGCCAGCAGCCAAGATGAGCCAGGAAGTGAAAAACTGTTTTTT. This encodes CASSQDEPGSEKLFF.

J is TRBJ2-5 and V is TRBV4-1; 11 bases map to TRBD2. Trimming cost V 0 bases and J 5 bases; bases outside gene matches: 5. This CDR3 region has 16 residues. The germline V gene has CDR1 MGHRA and CDR2 YSYEKL. The CDR3 bases are TGCGCCAGCAGCCAAGATACACTAGCGGGGGTGGAGACCCAGTACTTC. It is translated as CASSQDTLAGVETQYF.

The rearrangement links TRBV25-1 to TRBJ1-2; 11 positions agree with TRBD1. Germline V gene data show CDR1 as MGHDK and CDR2 as SYGVNS. V was clipped by 3 bases and J by 4 bases; unmatched bases: 4. The CDR3 sequence is 15 residues long. The CDR3 reads CASSEGQGVVYGYTF. DNA for the CDR3: TGTGCCAGCAGTGAGGGACAGGGGGTGGTCTATGGCTACACCTTC.

The chain has TRBV28 and TRBJ1-5; D ambiguous. Trimming took 3 bases from V and 6 from J, leaving 15 bases between them. The length of the CDR3 is 15 residues. CDR1 MDHEN and CDR2 SYDVKM come from the germline V gene. CDR3 sequence reads: CASSFQEGRIQPQHF. The DNA of the CDR3 is TGTGCCAGCAGTTTTCAGGAGGGCCGCATTCAGCCCCAGCATTTT.

The J gene is TRBJ2-5, the V gene TRBV5-1; 11 nucleotides line up with TRBD2. With 5 bases clipped from V and 5 bases from J, the junction kept 8 bases outside the gene matches. There are 15 residues in the CDR3. Germline assignment: CDR1 SGHRS and CDR2 YFSETQ. CDR3 residues: CASRTQLAGVETQYF. Written as DNA, the CDR3 is TGCGCCAGCAGGACCCAACTAGCGGGAGTTGAGACCCAGTACTTC.

V and J are TRBV6-5 and TRBJ2-7, with no clear D. Germline V gene lookup returns CDR1 MNHEY and CDR2 SVGAGI. Trimming shortened V by 6 bases and J by 1 base, and 7 bases separated the two germline ends. The CDR3 covers 12 residues. The CDR3 loop reads CASRSQSYEQYF. In nucleotides, the CDR3 is TGTGCCAGCAGAAGCCAATCCTACGAGCAGTACTTC.

This sequence joins TRBV30 and TRBJ1-2; D call uncertain. V lost 0 bases to trimming and J lost 0 bases, with 11 bases between them. Germline CDR1 GTSNPN, CDR2 SVGIG (reference sequence). CDR3 length: 15 residues. The CDR3 DNA sequence: TGTGCCTGGAGTGTCCGACTACCCTCTAACTATGGCTACACCTTC. This gives the protein CAWSVRLPSNYGYTF.

The gene calls are TRBV23-1 and TRBJ1-1, with 8 bases that match TRBD1. TRBV23-1 counts as an open reading frame of uncertain function. The CDR3 has 16 amino acids. Trimming took 6 bases from V and 0 from J; bases not matched to a gene: 9. The chain's CDR3 is CASRTGRGRLNTEAFF. CDR3 sequence (DNA): TGCGCCAGCAGAACGGGCAGGGGGCGTCTGAACACTGAAGCTTTCTTT.